The T cell receptor beta chain described here comes from a study of cytomegalovirus exposure and HLA in healthy donors. Study findings and constraints: Later, an analysis showed that TCR beta chains associated with HLA were more clonally expanded than others that were equally common. In vitro testing confirmed three CMV-associated chains as specific for CMV antigens. Despite most TCR sequences being rare, some public TCRs occurred in many donors.

Comments on this clone: Its antigen is as yet unknown.

Those who donated were healthy bone marrow donors. Germline values: CDR1 GTSNPN, CDR2 SVGIG (reference sequence). The V gene lost 0 bases and the J gene lost 6 bases, with 14 bases spanning the gap. The length of the CDR3 is 14 residues. PCR employed 60 Vbeta and 13 Jbeta primers. The table came from immunoSEQ multiplex PCR; TCRdb's copy has only in-frame clones and leaves some out. The sample data list 75,000 to 95,000 clones. The source of this sequence is a woman between 55 and 75 years old in good health and CMV-seronegative. The rearrangement uses TRBV30 and TRBJ1-2, with a weak D call TRBD1 (6 bases). The material sequenced was PBMCs. Written as DNA, the CDR3 is TGTGCCTGGAGTGTACGGGCAGGGGTTAATGGCTACACCTTC. This gives the protein CAWSVRAGVNGYTF.